The entry below gives a single T cell receptor beta chain sequence along with its context. Method: immunoSEQ multiplex PCR; TCRdb's copy keeps in-frame clones and lacks some. The table includes about 30,000 clones, over 70% detected once. The sample comes from a study of PD-L1 blockade in urothelial cancer. The germline gives CDR1 MNHEY, CDR2 SMNVEV (reference sequence). The length of the CDR3 is 16 residues. With 5 bases clipped from V and 7 bases from J, the junction kept 15 bases outside the gene matches. Specimen: PBMCs, collected around atezolizumab (anti-PD-L1) treatment. The chain is built from TRBV27 and TRBJ1-2; 8 positions agree with TRBD1. The clonotype comes from a man over 45 with urothelial cancer. Here the CDR3 DNA reads TGTGCCAGCAGTCCCGGGGACAGGATGGGCTATAGTGGCTACACCTTC. Translated: CASSPGDRMGYSGYTF.